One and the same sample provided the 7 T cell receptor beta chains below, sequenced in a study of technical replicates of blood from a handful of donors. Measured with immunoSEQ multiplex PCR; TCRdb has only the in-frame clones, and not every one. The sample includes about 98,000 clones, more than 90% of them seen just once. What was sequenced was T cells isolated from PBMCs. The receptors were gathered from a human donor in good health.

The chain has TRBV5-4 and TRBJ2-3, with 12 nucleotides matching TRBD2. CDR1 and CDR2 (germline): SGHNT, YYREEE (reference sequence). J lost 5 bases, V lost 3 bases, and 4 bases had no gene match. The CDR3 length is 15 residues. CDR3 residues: CASSWTSGAGDTQYF. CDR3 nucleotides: TGTGCCAGCAGCTGGACTAGCGGGGCCGGAGATACGCAGTATTTT.

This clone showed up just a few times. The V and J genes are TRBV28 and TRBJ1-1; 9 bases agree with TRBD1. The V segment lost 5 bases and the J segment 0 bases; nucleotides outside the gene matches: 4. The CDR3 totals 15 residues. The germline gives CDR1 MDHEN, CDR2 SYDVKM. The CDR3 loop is CASSGTGYMNTEAFF. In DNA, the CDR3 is TGTGCCAGCAGTGGGACAGGGTACATGAACACTGAAGCTTTCTTT.

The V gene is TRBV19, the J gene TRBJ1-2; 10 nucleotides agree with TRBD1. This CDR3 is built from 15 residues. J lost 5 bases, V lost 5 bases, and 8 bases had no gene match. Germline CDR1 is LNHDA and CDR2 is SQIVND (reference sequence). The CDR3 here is CASSLKTGGSYGYTF. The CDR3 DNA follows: TGTGCCAGTAGTTTAAAGACAGGGGGCAGTTATGGCTACACCTTC.

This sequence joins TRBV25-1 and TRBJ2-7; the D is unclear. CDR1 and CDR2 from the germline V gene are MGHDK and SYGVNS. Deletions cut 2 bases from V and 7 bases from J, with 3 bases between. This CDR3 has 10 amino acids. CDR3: CASSEQEQYF. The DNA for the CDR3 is TGTGCCAGCAGTGAACAGGAGCAGTACTTC.

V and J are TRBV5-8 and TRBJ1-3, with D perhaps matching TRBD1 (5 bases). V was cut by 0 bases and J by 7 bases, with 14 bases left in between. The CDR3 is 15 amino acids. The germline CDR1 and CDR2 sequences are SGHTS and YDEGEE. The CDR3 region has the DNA TGTGCCAGCAGCTTGGCCGGCGGGGCTAGGAACACCATATATTTT. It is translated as CASSLAGGARNTIYF.

CDR3 protein: CASSLGGLAGLTF. The CDR3 nucleotides are TGTGCCAGCAGTTTAGGGGGACTAGCTGGCCTGACTTTC. This chain uses TRBV28 with TRBJ2-6; 9 nucleotides match TRBD2. Germline assignment: CDR1 MDHEN and CDR2 SYDVKM. V shed 2 bases, J shed 15 bases, and the junction held 5 bases outside the gene matches. The CDR3 covers 13 residues.

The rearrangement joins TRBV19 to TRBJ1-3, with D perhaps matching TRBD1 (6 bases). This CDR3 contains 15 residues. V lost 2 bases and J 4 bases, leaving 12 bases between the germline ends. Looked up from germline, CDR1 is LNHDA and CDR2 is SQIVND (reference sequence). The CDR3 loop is CASSIHREGGNTIYF. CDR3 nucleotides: TGTGCCAGTAGTATACACAGGGAAGGGGGAAACACCATATATTTT. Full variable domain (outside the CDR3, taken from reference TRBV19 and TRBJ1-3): DGGITQSPKYLFRKEGQNVTLSCEQNLNHDAMYWYRQDPGQGLRLIYYSQIVNDFQKGDIAEGYSVSREKKESFPLTVTSAQKNPTAFYLCASSIHREGGNTIYFGEGSWLTVV.